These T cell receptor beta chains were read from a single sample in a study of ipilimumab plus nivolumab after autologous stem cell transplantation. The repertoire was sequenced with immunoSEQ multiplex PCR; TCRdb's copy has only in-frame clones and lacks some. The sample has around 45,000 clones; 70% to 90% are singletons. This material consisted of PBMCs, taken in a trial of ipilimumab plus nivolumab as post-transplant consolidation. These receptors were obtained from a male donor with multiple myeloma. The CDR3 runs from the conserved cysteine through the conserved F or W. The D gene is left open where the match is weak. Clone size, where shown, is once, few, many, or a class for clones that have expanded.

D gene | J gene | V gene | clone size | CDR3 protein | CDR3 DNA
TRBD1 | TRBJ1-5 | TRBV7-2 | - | CASSLGQGGGQPQHF | TGTGCCAGCAGCCTGGGACAGGGGGGTGGGCAGCCCCAGCATTTT
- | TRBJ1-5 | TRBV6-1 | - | CASSVATASYSNQPQHF | TGTGCCAGCAGTGTCGCGACCGCTAGTTATAGCAATCAGCCCCAGCATTTT
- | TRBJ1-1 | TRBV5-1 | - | CASSPTTVWNTEAFF | TGCGCCAGCAGCCCGACGACAGTTTGGAACACTGAAGCTTTCTTT
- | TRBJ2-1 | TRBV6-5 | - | CASRPPWGSYNEQFF | TGTGCCAGCAGGCCACCGTGGGGCTCCTACAATGAGCAGTTCTTC
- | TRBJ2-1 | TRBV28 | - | CASSSPWGTPDNEQFF | TGTGCCAGCAGTTCGCCCTGGGGGACCCCAGACAATGAGCAGTTCTTC
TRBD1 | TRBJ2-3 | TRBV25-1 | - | CASSELGQGDTQYF | TGTGCCAGCAGTGAATTGGGACAGGGAGATACGCAGTATTTT
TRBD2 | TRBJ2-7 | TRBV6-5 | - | CASSLRDGGYEQYF | TGTGCCAGCAGTCTCCGGGACGGGGGGTACGAGCAGTACTTC
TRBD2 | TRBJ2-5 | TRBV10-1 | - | CASSEGLAGPPGTQYF | TGCGCCAGCAGTGAAGGACTAGCGGGGCCCCCGGGGACCCAGTACTTC
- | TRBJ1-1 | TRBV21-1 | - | CASIPRDWDSNTEAFF | TGTGCCAGCATCCCTCGTGATTGGGACAGCAACACTGAAGCTTTCTTT
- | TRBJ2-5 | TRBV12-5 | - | CASGPQETQYF | TGTGCTAGTGGACCCCAAGAGACCCAGTACTTC
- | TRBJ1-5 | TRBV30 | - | CAWSPDSNQPQHF | TGTGCCTGGAGTCCTGATAGCAATCAGCCCCAGCATTTT
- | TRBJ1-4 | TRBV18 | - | CASSPPGDAEKLFF | TGTGCCAGCTCACCACCGGGGGACGCGGAAAAACTGTTTTTT
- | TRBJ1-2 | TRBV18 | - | CASSPPARRHYGYTF | TGTGCCAGCTCACCACCGGCCAGGAGGCATTATGGCTACACCTTC
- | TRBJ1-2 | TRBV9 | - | CASSVVEVDTYGYTF | TGTGCCAGCAGCGTAGTGGAGGTGGACACCTATGGCTACACCTTC
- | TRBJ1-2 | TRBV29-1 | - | CSVPIDRTHNYGYTF | TGCAGCGTCCCCATCGACAGGACCCACAACTATGGCTACACCTTC
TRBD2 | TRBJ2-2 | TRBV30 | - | CAWSWTSGTAGELFF | TGTGCCTGGAGTTGGACTAGCGGGACGGCCGGGGAGCTGTTTTTT
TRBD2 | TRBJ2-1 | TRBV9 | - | CASSASGGAYNEQFF | TGTGCCAGCAGCGCTAGCGGGGGAGCTTACAATGAGCAGTTCTTC
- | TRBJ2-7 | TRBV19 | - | CASSLRAAGGSSYEQYF | TGTGCCAGTAGTCTACGCGCCGCAGGTGGGAGCTCCTACGAGCAGTACTTC
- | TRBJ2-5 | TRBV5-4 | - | CASSLWVQETQYF | TGTGCCAGCAGCTTATGGGTACAAGAGACCCAGTACTTC
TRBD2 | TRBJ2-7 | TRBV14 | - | CASSQTGAGGYEQYF | TGTGCCAGCAGCCAAACCGGGGCGGGAGGCTACGAGCAGTACTTC
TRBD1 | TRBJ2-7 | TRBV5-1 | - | CASSLEGQGHYEQYF | TGCGCCAGCAGCTTGGAAGGACAGGGACACTACGAGCAGTACTTC
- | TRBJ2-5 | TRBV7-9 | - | CASSLGSPQTQYF | TGTGCCAGCAGCTTGGGCTCCCCTCAGACCCAGTACTTC
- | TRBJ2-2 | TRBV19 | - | CASTRTRRTGELFF | TGTGCCAGTACGCGGACAAGGAGGACCGGGGAGCTGTTTTTT
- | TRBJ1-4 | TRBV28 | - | CATLLGLNEKLFF | TGTGCCACCCTGTTGGGGCTGAATGAAAAACTGTTTTTT
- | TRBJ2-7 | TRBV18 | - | CASSPPDLPSEQYF | TGTGCCAGCTCACCCCCCGACCTCCCGTCCGAGCAGTACTTC
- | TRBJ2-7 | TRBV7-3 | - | CASSPSAASSYEQYF | TGTGCCAGCAGCCCATCAGCGGCGAGCTCCTACGAGCAGTACTTC
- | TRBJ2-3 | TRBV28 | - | CASRVGSSTDTQYF | TGTGCCAGCCGGGTGGGGTCTAGCACAGATACGCAGTATTTT
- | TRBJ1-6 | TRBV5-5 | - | CASSLGSGGYNSPLHF | TGTGCCAGCAGCTTGGGTTCGGGCGGGTATAATTCACCCCTCCACTTT
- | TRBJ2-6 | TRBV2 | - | CASDRTSSGANVLTF | TGTGCCAGCGACAGGACTTCCTCTGGGGCCAACGTCCTGACTTTC
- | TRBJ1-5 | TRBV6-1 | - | CASSETGGNQPQHF | TGTGCCAGCAGTGAAACGGGGGGCAATCAGCCCCAGCATTTT
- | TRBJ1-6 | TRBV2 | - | CASTADGRISPLHF | TGTGCCAGCACCGCAGACGGTAGAATATCACCCCTCCACTTT
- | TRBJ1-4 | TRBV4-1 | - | CASSQDSLSAGNEKLFF | TGCGCCAGCAGCCAAGATAGTTTGTCGGCAGGTAATGAAAAACTGTTTTTT
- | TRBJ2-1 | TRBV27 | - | CASSLFGGAGYNEQFF | TGTGCCAGCAGTTTATTTGGCGGAGCCGGGTACAATGAGCAGTTCTTC
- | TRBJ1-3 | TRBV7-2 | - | CASSLAWGPGNTIYF | TGTGCCAGCAGCTTAGCTTGGGGGCCAGGAAACACCATATATTTT
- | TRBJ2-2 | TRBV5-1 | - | CASSLGTSSNTGELFF | TGCGCCAGCAGCTTGGGAACCAGCTCGAACACCGGGGAGCTGTTTTTT
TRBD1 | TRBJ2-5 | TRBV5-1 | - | CASSPNHGGTGEMWETQYF | TGCGCCAGCAGCCCAAACCATGGCGGGACAGGGGAGATGTGGGAGACCCAGTACTTC
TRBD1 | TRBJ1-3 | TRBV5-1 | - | CASSDGGGAGGNTIYF | TGCGCCAGCAGCGACGGAGGGGGCGCCGGAGGAAACACCATATATTTT
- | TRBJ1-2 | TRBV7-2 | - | CASSFSRRTALGYTF | TGTGCCAGCAGCTTTAGTCGTCGGACAGCGCTCGGCTACACCTTC
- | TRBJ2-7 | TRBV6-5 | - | CASSYSLALSGEQYF | TGTGCCAGCAGTTACTCCCTAGCTTTAAGTGGAGAGCAGTACTTC
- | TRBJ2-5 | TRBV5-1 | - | CASSLGRGRQETQYF | TGCGCCAGCAGCTTGGGCAGGGGGAGGCAAGAGACCCAGTACTTC
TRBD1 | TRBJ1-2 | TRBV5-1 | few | CASSQGTGARGYTF | TGCGCCAGCAGCCAAGGGACAGGGGCAAGAGGCTACACCTTC
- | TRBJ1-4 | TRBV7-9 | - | CASSSQEMGINEKLFF | TGTGCCAGCAGCTCACAGGAAATGGGGATTAATGAAAAACTGTTTTTT
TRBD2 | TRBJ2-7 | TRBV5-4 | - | CASSLAGVRLWQYF | TGTGCCAGCAGCTTAGCGGGAGTTCGCCTCTGGCAGTACTTC
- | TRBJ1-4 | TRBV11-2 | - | CASSQGPQTNEKLFF | TGTGCCAGCAGCCAGGGGCCACAGACTAATGAAAAACTGTTTTTT
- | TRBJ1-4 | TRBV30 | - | CAWSASRSATNEKLFF | TGTGCCTGGAGTGCCTCCAGGAGTGCAACTAATGAAAAACTGTTTTTT
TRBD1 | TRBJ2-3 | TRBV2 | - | CASLSGTGGGDTQYF | TGTGCCAGCCTATCGGGGACAGGGGGCGGGGATACGCAGTATTTT
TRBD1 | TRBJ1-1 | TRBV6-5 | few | CASRRTYRGSTEAFF | TGTGCCAGCAGACGAACTTACAGGGGGAGTACTGAAGCTTTCTTT
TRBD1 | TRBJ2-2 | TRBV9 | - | CASSVGTGSGELFF | TGTGCCAGCAGCGTAGGGACAGGCTCCGGGGAGCTGTTTTTT
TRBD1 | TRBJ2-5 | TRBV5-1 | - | CASSRGGRVWIQETQYF | TGCGCCAGCAGCCGAGGGGGCAGGGTTTGGATCCAAGAGACCCAGTACTTC
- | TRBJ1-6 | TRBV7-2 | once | CASSLEAGQSLHF | TGTGCCAGCAGCTTAGAGGCAGGCCAATCCCTCCACTTT
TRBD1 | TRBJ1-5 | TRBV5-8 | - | CASSSSGWTGANQPQHF | TGTGCCAGCAGCTCCTCGGGTTGGACAGGCGCTAATCAGCCCCAGCATTTT
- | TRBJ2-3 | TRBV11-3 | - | CASSLRTDTQYF | TGTGCCAGCAGCTTAAGAACAGATACGCAGTATTTT
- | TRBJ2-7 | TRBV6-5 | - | CASRTSEAWEQYF | TGTGCCAGCAGGACTAGTGAGGCGTGGGAGCAGTACTTC
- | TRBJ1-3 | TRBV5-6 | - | CASSLGPRRGGNTIYF | TGTGCCAGCAGCTTGGGCCCCCGTAGAGGGGGAAACACCATATATTTT
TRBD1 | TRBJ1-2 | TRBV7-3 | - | CASSPGQGPEYGYTF | TGTGCCAGCAGCCCGGGACAGGGCCCCGAGTATGGCTACACCTTC
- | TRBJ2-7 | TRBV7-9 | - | CASSYGEIASYEQYF | TGTGCCAGCAGCTACGGTGAGATCGCCTCCTACGAGCAGTACTTC